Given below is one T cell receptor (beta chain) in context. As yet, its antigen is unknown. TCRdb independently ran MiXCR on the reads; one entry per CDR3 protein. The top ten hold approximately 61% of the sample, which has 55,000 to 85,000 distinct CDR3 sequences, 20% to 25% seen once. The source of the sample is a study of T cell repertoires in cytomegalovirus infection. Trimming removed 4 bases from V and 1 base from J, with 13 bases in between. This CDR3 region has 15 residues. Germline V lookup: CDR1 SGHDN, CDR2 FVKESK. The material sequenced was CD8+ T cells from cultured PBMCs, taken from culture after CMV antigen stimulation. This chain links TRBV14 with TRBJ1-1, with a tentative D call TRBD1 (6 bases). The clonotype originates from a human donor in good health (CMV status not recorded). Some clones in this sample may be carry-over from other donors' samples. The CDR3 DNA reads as TGTGCCAGCAGCCTATGGACAGCCGAGAACACTGAAGCTTTCTTT. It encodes CASSLWTAENTEAFF.